The clone carrying this T cell receptor (beta chain) came up a few times. This sample was taken from a study of tumor-infiltrating lymphocytes in glioblastoma multiforme. V lost 5 bases, J lost 5 bases, and 17 bases stayed unmatched. Looked up from germline, CDR1 is SGHAT and CDR2 is FQNNGV. The CDR3 spans 17 residues. Multiple V-beta primers and a C-beta primer amplified TCRB from RNA. TCRdb reanalysed the multiplex PCR reads using MiXCR and keeps one entry per CDR3 protein. The sample carries about 16,000 distinct CDR3 sequences, 65% to 75% recorded once. The V call is TRBV11-2, the J call TRBJ2-5, with 7 bases that match TRBD2. The sample comprised brain tumor tissue. The TCR comes from a male donor with glioblastoma. The CDR3 coding sequence is TGTGCCAGCAGCCGCGGACTAGACCTATCAATGCAGGAGACCCAGTACTTC. This translates into CASSRGLDLSMQETQYF.